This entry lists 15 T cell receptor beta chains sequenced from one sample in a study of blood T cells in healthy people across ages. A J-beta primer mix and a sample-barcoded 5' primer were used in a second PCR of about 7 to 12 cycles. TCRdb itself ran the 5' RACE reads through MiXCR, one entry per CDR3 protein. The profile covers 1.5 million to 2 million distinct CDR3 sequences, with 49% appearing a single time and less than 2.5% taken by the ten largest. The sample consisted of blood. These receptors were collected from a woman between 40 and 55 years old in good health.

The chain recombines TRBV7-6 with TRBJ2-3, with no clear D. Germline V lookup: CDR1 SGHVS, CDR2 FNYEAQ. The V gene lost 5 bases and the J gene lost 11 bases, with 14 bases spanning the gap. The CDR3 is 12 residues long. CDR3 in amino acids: CASSRFGDGQYF. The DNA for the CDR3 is TGTGCCAGCAGCCGGTTTGGGGATGGGCAGTATTTT.

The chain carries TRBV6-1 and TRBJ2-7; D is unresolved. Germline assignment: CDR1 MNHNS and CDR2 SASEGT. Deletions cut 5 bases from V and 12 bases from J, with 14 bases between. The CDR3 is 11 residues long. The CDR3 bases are TGTGCCAGCAGTTTGACAAGGGAATGGTACTTC. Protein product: CASSLTREWYF.

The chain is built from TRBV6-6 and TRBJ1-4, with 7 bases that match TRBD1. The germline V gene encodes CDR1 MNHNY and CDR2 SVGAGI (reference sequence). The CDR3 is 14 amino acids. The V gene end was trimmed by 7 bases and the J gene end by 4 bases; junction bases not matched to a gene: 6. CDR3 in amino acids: CASTSGGGNEKLFF. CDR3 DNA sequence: TGTGCCAGCACCTCAGGGGGAGGTAATGAAAAACTGTTTTTT.

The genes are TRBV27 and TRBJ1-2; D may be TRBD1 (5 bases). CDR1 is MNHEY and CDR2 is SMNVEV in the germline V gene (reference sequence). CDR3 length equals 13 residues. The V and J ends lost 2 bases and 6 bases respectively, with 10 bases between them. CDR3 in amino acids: CASSLQGSDGYTF. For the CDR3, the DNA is TGTGCCAGCAGTTTACAGGGTTCGGATGGCTACACCTTC.

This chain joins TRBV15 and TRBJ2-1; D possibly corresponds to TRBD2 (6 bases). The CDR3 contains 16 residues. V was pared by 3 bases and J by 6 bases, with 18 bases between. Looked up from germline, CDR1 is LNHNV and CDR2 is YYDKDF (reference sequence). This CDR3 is CATSSRRAPMSNEQFF. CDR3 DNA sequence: TGTGCCACCAGCAGTCGGAGGGCCCCGATGTCCAATGAGCAGTTCTTC.

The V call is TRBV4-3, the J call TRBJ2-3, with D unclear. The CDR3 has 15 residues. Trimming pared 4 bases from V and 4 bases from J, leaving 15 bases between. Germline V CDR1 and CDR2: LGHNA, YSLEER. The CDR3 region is CASSPLNRVADTQYF. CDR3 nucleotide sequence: TGCGCCAGCAGCCCCCTGAATCGGGTGGCAGATACGCAGTATTTT.

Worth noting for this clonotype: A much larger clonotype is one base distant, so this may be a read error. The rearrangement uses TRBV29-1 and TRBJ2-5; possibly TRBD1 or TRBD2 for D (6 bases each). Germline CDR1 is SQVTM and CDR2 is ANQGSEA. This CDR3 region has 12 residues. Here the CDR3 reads CCAGGGGETQYF. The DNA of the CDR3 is TGCTGCGCTGGAGGAGGGGGAGAGACCCAGTACTTC.

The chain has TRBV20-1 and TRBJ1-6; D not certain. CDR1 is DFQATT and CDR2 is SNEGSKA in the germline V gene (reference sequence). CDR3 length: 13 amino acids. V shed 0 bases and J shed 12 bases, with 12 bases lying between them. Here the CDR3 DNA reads TGCAGTGCTAGAGATTTGAGGGATGGACCCCTCCACTTT. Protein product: CSARDLRDGPLHF.

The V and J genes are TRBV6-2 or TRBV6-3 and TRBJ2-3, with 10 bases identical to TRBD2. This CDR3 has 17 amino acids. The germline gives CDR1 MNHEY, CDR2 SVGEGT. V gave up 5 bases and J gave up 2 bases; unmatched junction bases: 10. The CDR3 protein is CASSDTSGTSATDTQYF. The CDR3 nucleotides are TGTGCCAGCAGTGATACCTCCGGGACTAGCGCCACAGATACGCAGTATTTT.

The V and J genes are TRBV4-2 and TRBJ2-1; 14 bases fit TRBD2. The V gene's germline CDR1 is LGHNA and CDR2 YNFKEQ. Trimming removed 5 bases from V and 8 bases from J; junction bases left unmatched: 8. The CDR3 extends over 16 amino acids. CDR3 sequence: CASSFLGTSGGDEQFF. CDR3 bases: TGTGCCAGCAGCTTCCTCGGGACTAGCGGGGGTGATGAGCAGTTCTTC.

This CDR3 reads CASSYALQGSNEQYF. CDR3 nucleotides: TGTGCCAGCAGTTACGCCCTCCAGGGCAGTAACGAGCAGTACTTC. V gene TRBV6-2 or TRBV6-3 combines with J gene TRBJ2-7, with D perhaps matching TRBD1 (5 bases). The CDR3 is made up of 15 amino acids. CDR1 and CDR2 from the germline V gene are MNHEY and SVGEGT. Trimming left V 2 bases short and J 5 bases short, with 16 bases between.

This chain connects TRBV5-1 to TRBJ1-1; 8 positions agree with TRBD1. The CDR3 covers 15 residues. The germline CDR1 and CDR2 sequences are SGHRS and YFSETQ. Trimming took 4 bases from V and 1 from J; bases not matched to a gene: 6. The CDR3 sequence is CASSPVTGGNTEAFF. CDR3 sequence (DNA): TGCGCCAGCAGCCCCGTAACAGGGGGGAACACTGAAGCTTTCTTT. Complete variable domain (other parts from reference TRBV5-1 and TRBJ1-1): KAGVTQTPRYLIKTRGQQVTLSCSPISGHRSVSWYQQTPGQGLQFLFEYFSETQRNKGNFPGRFSGRQFSNSRSEMNVSTLELGDSALYLCASSPVTGGNTEAFFGQGTRLTVV.

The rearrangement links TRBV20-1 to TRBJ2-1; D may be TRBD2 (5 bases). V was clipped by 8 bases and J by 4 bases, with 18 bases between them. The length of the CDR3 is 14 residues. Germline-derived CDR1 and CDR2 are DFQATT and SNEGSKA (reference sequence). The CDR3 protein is CSPYGGRLYNEQFF. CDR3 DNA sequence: TGCAGTCCCTACGGAGGCCGGCTGTACAATGAGCAGTTCTTC.

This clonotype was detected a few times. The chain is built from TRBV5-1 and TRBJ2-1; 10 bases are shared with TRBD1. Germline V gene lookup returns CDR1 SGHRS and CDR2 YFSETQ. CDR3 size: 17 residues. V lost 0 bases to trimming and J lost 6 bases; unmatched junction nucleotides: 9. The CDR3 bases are TGCGCCAGCAGCTTGGCGAGGGGACAGGGGTTAGGCAATGAGCAGTTCTTC. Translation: CASSLARGQGLGNEQFF.

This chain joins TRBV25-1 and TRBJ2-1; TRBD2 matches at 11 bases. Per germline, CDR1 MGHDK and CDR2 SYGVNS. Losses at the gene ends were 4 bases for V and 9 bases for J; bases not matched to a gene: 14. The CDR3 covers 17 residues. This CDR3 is CASSASLLAGESGEQFF. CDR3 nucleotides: TGTGCCAGCAGTGCCTCGTTACTAGCGGGGGAGTCGGGTGAGCAGTTCTTC.